The source of this T cell receptor (beta chain) is a study of blood T cell repertoires in COVID-19. Across the study: There were acute and convalescent COVID-19 samples, and they came from the United States, Italy and Spain.

Trimming removed 4 bases at V and 5 bases at J, with 14 bases between. CDR3 length: 15 residues. Germline V gene sequence: CDR1 LGHNA, CDR2 YSLEER. In the authors' methods: Quantification of nucleated cells was approximated via reference gene primer amplification. Profiling relied on immunoSEQ multiplex PCR, and the TCRdb table lists in-frame clones only, not all of them. V and J calls and clone size are given by that table; D and trimming were obtained from the DNA. The sample contains around 70,000 clones, 90% to 95% of which appear only once. During active infection, Seattle patients enrolled and were then monitored through disease.

The TCR sequence derives from a man aged 50 to 60 with COVID-19, enrolled during active disease. The J gene is TRBJ2-2, the V gene TRBV4-3, with TRBD2 as a possible D gene (7 bases). Sequenced sample: peripheral blood. The CDR3 DNA sequence: TGCGCCAGCAGCCGTGGGAGGGGGACTACCGGGGAGCTGTTTTTT. This gives the protein CASSRGRGTTGELFF.